These 14 T cell receptor beta chains originate from one sample sequenced in a study of shared clonotypes between healthy human individuals. Measured with immunoSEQ multiplex PCR; TCRdb has only the in-frame clones, and not every one. The data show around 510,000 clones, around 78% seen once. Sequencing used PBMCs. Source of these receptors: a middle-aged woman in good health. Some clones in this sample may be carry-over from other donors' samples.

V and J are TRBV19 and TRBJ2-7; tentatively, D is TRBD2 (5 bases). The CDR3 totals 14 residues. Trimming stripped 5 bases from V and 0 bases from J, with 11 bases between. In germline, CDR1 is LNHDA, CDR2 SQIVND (reference sequence). The CDR3 DNA sequence: TGTGCCAGTAGTGAATGGGAGAACTCCTACGAGCAGTACTTC. This gives the protein CASSEWENSYEQYF.

The rearrangement links TRBV5-1 to TRBJ2-3, with D unclear. There are 13 residues in the CDR3. The germline V gene has CDR1 SGHRS and CDR2 YFSETQ. Trimming took off 1 base at V and 4 bases at J, with 7 bases between the two ends. CDR3 amino acids: CASSLLGPDTQYF. The DNA of the CDR3 is TGCGCCAGCAGCTTGCTGGGTCCAGATACGCAGTATTTT.

This clone has only a few counts. The chain couples TRBV5-1 to TRBJ2-6; TRBD1 matches at 9 bases. Losses at the gene ends were 4 bases for V and 3 bases for J; bases not matched to a gene: 11. Germline CDR1 reads SGHRS; CDR2 reads YFSETQ. The CDR3 length is 18 residues. In DNA, the CDR3 is TGCGCCAGCAGCCTAGGGACAGGGAGTTCCAGTGGGGCCAACGTCCTGACTTTC. It translates to CASSLGTGSSSGANVLTF. The whole variable domain, filled in from reference TRBV5-1 and TRBJ2-6, reads KAGVTQTPRYLIKTRGQQVTLSCSPISGHRSVSWYQQTPGQGLQFLFEYFSETQRNKGNFPGRFSGRQFSNSRSEMNVSTLELGDSALYLCASSLGTGSSSGANVLTFGAGSRLTVL.

This clone came up once. This chain joins TRBV7-8 and TRBJ2-1, with TRBD2 matching 14 bases. Germline V gene data show CDR1 as SGHVS and CDR2 as FQNEAQ. This CDR3 is 17 amino acids long. V shed 3 bases, J shed 9 bases, and the junction held 10 bases outside the gene matches. CDR3 protein: CASSLPGTSGRKVEQFF. For the CDR3, the DNA is TGTGCCAGCAGCTTGCCCGGGACTAGCGGGAGAAAGGTTGAGCAGTTCTTC.

This chain joins TRBV6-6 and TRBJ2-4; D perhaps matches TRBD2 (6 bases). Germline lookup yields CDR1 MNHNY and CDR2 SVGAGI (reference sequence). Trimming stripped 6 bases from V and 10 bases from J, with 22 bases between. The CDR3 contains 15 residues. CDR3 in amino acids: CASSHLTKGTEIQYF. CDR3 nucleotide sequence: TGTGCCAGCAGCCACTTGACTAAGGGGACTGAGATTCAGTACTTC.

In this sample, this clone turned up a few times. V gene TRBV25-1 combines with J gene TRBJ2-1; D perhaps matches TRBD2 (6 bases). V gave up 1 base and J gave up 0 bases, with 10 bases separating them. This CDR3 contains 16 residues. Per germline, CDR1 MGHDK and CDR2 SYGVNS. The CDR3 coding sequence is TGTGCCAGCAGTGAATCTGCGGGAAGCTCCTACAATGAGCAGTTCTTC. Translated, it gives CASSESAGSSYNEQFF.

J is TRBJ2-3 and V is TRBV10-3, with 7 bases that match TRBD2. Germline CDR1 and CDR2: ENHRY and SYGVKD. CDR3 length equals 14 residues. The ends lost 6 bases at V and 1 base at J; junction bases unmatched: 4. Written as DNA, the CDR3 is TGTGCCATCAGCCGGGGAGGGGGCACAGATACGCAGTATTTT. Protein: CAISRGGGTDTQYF.

This clone was seen only a few times. The DNA of the CDR3 is TGCGCCAGCAGCCAACATTTGGGGGCTAGTGGAAACACCATATATTTT. Amino acids: CASSQHLGASGNTIYF. This chain links TRBV5-1 with TRBJ1-3; the D gene is possibly TRBD1 (6 bases). This CDR3 is built from 16 residues. From germline, CDR1 is SGHRS and CDR2 YFSETQ. V was trimmed by 4 bases and J by 3 bases, leaving 17 bases between them.

Turning to this clone: Since a far larger clone is one base different, this is likely a read error. Other DNA sequences within the sample encode an identical CDR3. The CDR3: CATSTDRAAGNTIYF. CDR3 in DNA: TGTGCCACCAGCACAGACAGGGCGGCCGGAAACACCATATATTTT. The gene calls are TRBV15 and TRBJ1-3, with TRBD1 matching over 7 bases. The CDR3 totals 15 residues. Looked up from germline, CDR1 is LNHNV and CDR2 is YYDKDF (reference sequence). Trimming at V came to 4 bases and at J to 4 bases, leaving 7 bases not matched to a gene. The variable domain in full, completed from reference TRBV15 and TRBJ1-3, reads DAMVIQNPRYQVTQFGKPVTLSCSQTLNHNVMYWYQQKSSQAPKLLFHYYDKDFNNEADTPDNFQSRRPNTSFCFLDIRSPGLGDTAMYLCATSTDRAAGNTIYFGEGSWLTVV.

The CDR3 nucleotides are TGTGCCAGCAGTTCCCAGGACGGTCAGCCCCAGCATTTT. Amino acid sequence: CASSSQDGQPQHF. The rearrangement uses TRBV6-5 and TRBJ1-5; the D is unclear. Germline V gene data show CDR1 as MNHEY and CDR2 as SVGAGI. The CDR3 sequence is 13 residues long. The germline V and J ends were trimmed by 4 bases and 6 bases, with 10 bases remaining between them.

This chain links TRBV7-9 with TRBJ2-3; 7 bases are a match to TRBD1. The CDR3 is 14 residues long. Trimming took 5 bases from V and 4 from J; bases not matched to a gene: 6. Germline values: CDR1 SEHNR, CDR2 FQNEAQ (reference sequence). The CDR3 sequence is CASSQGQVADTQYF. The CDR3 DNA reads TGTGCCAGCAGCCAAGGACAGGTTGCAGATACGCAGTATTTT.

This clone showed up just once. A single base separates this from a much larger clone, so it may be a read error. The chain couples TRBV5-4 to TRBJ2-1, with 9 bases aligning to TRBD2. After removal of 3 bases from V and 8 bases from J, the junction contained 9 bases not matched to a gene. CDR1 and CDR2 from the germline V gene are SGHNT and YYREEE (reference sequence). The CDR3 length is 15 residues. CDR3 DNA sequence: TGTGCCAGCAGCTATAGCGGGAGCGGAGGATATGAGCAGTTCTTC. It codes for CASSYSGSGGYEQFF.

The chain has TRBV5-6 and TRBJ2-1; D might be TRBD2 (5 bases). CDR3 length: 13 amino acids. V lost 0 bases and J lost 9, with 10 bases in between. Germline V gives CDR1 SGHDT, CDR2 YYEEEE. The CDR3 is CASSLGRFGEQFF. CDR3 nucleotides: TGTGCCAGCAGCTTGGGGAGGTTCGGTGAGCAGTTCTTC. Looking up the rest from reference TRBV5-6 and TRBJ2-1 gives the full variable domain: DAGVTQSPTHLIKTRGQQVTLRCSPKSGHDTVSWYQQALGQGPQFIFQYYEEEERQRGNFPDRFSGHQFPNYSSELNVNALLLGDSALYLCASSLGRFGEQFFGPGTRLTVL.

Concerning this clone: One end of the junction fails to match germline, which may point to a read error. Other nucleotide sequences from this sample produce the same CDR3. The genes are TRBV9 and TRBJ1-2; 11 bases align to TRBD1. CDR1 SGDLS and CDR2 YYNGEE come from the germline V gene. The CDR3 is made up of 15 amino acids. The CDR3 region is CASSVGQGDLYGYTF. For the CDR3, the DNA is TGTGCCAGTAGCGTGGGACAGGGGGACCTCTATGGCTACACCTTC.